This T cell receptor (beta chain) was obtained from a study of T cell responses to AZD1222 COVID-19 vaccine. Measured with immunoSEQ multiplex PCR; TCRdb has only the in-frame clones, and not every one. The top ten clones hold less than 3.5% of a sample with 150,000 or so clones, about 87% of them seen once. V lost 3 bases to trimming and J lost 7 bases, with 4 bases between them. This CDR3 has 12 amino acids. Germline values: CDR1 MGHDK, CDR2 SYGVNS. The origin of this receptor is an adult in good health. Sequenced material: peripheral blood, taken on day 0 of AZD1222 vaccination. This chain links TRBV25-1 with TRBJ1-6, with D hard to call. CDR3 coding DNA: TGTGCCAGCAGTGATTCGAATTCACCCCTCCACTTT. It yields the protein CASSDSNSPLHF.